Presented here are 10 T cell receptor beta chains from one specimen sequenced in a study of human T cells and chemical hapten exposure. Time point: patch test 1, 2 weeks after DPC sensitization. Treatment noted: therapeutic diphenylcyclopropenone sensitization with weekly scalp DPC. TCRdb independently ran MiXCR on the RACE reads; one entry per CDR3 protein. The repertoire includes around 380,000 distinct CDR3 sequences, around 4.8% of them detected once, and about 2.2% sits in the top ten. Here the sequenced sample was whole blood, taken in connection with sensitization to the hapten diphenylcyclopropenone (DPC). All receptors derive from a woman aged 50 to 65 with alopecia areata. Some clones in this sample may be carry-over from other donors' samples.

This clonotype was seen more than once but under ten times. J is TRBJ2-3 and V is TRBV5-1, with D possibly TRBD2 on 6 matching bases. Germline V gives CDR1 SGHRS, CDR2 YFSETQ. CDR3 length: 15 amino acids. V gave up 3 bases and J gave up 1 base, with 12 bases separating them. This chain's CDR3 is CASSSITGGTDTQYF. CDR3 DNA: TGCGCCAGCAGCTCCATTACGGGGGGCACAGATACGCAGTATTTT.

This clonotype appeared many times. The genes are TRBV4-1 and TRBJ2-1; 7 bases are a match to TRBD1. Germline CDR1 reads MGHRA; CDR2 reads YSYEKL. J was trimmed by 3 bases and V by 2 bases; bases with no gene match: 4. The CDR3 is made up of 15 amino acids. The CDR3 sequence: CASSQSTGNYNEQFF. DNA for the CDR3: TGCGCCAGCAGCCAATCGACAGGGAACTACAATGAGCAGTTCTTC.

This clonotype was seen many times. This chain connects TRBV5-1 to TRBJ2-7; either TRBD1 or TRBD2 may supply D (6 bases each). The V and J ends lost 4 bases and 6 bases respectively, with 20 bases between them. CDR3 length: 15 amino acids. Germline values: CDR1 SGHRS, CDR2 YFSETQ. CDR3 region: CASSPVGGEFFEQYF. The CDR3 nucleotides are TGCGCCAGCAGCCCGGTGGGGGGCGAATTCTTCGAGCAGTACTTC.

This clonotype was seen only a few times. This chain uses TRBV29-1 with TRBJ2-5, with D unclear. CDR3 length: 10 residues. Germline lookup yields CDR1 SQVTM and CDR2 ANQGSEA. V dropped 6 bases and J dropped 2 bases, with 4 bases sitting between them. The CDR3 nucleotides read TGCAGCGTGCAGCAAGAGACCCAGTACTTC. As protein: CSVQQETQYF.

This clonotype was seen repeatedly, ten times or more. V and J are TRBV12-5 and TRBJ2-3; 10 bases align to TRBD2. Germline CDR1 reads LGHNT; CDR2 reads FRNRAP. The CDR3 sequence is 18 residues long. The trim removed 0 bases at V and 3 bases at J, leaving 9 bases unmatched. CDR3 in amino acids: CASGLVISGGSDTDTQYF. CDR3 in DNA: TGTGCTAGTGGTTTGGTGATTAGCGGGGGGAGTGATACAGATACGCAGTATTTT.

This clonotype was recorded at least ten times. The chain employs TRBV6-5 and TRBJ2-5; 7 bases match TRBD2. V lost 4 bases, J lost 5 bases, and 4 bases stayed unmatched. Germline V lookup: CDR1 MNHEY, CDR2 SVGAGI. This CDR3 contains 13 residues. The CDR3 region is CASSWSSGETQYF. The CDR3 bases are TGTGCCAGCAGTTGGTCTAGCGGCGAGACCCAGTACTTC.

This clonotype was observed at least ten times. V gene TRBV27 combines with J gene TRBJ2-1; the D gene is possibly TRBD2 (5 bases). V was trimmed by 0 bases and J by 9 bases, leaving 9 bases between them. The CDR3 is 13 amino acids. Germline V gene lookup returns CDR1 MNHEY and CDR2 SMNVEV (reference sequence). The CDR3 region is CASSLSIGSEQFF. The CDR3, as DNA: TGTGCCAGCAGTTTATCAATTGGGAGTGAGCAGTTCTTC.

This clonotype was counted only a few times. J is TRBJ2-2 and V is TRBV9; D is ambiguous. The CDR3 loop spans 13 amino acids. V lost 4 bases to trimming and J lost 6 bases, with 10 bases between them. Germline CDR1 SGDLS, CDR2 YYNGEE. In DNA, the CDR3 is TGTGCCAGCAGCTCTAGGGTCTCCGGGGAGCTGTTTTTT. This gives the protein CASSSRVSGELFF.

This clonotype occurred many times. The rearrangement links TRBV12-3 or TRBV12-4 to TRBJ2-5, with 7 bases lining up with TRBD2. The CDR3 extends over 14 amino acids. The V and J ends lost 5 bases and 2 bases, in that order; junction bases with no gene match: 5. Written as DNA, the CDR3 is TGTGCCAGCAGTCTGGGACTACCTCAAGAGACCCAGTACTTC. It specifies CASSLGLPQETQYF.

J is TRBJ2-1 and V is TRBV24-1; 8 bases match TRBD1. CDR3 size: 16 residues. Trimming took 2 bases from V and 5 from J; bases not matched to a gene: 7. Germline CDR1 reads KGHDR; CDR2 reads SFDVKD. Written as DNA, the CDR3 is TGTGCCACCAGTGATTCCGCAGGGGGCACACACAATGAGCAGTTCTTC. Amino acid sequence: CATSDSAGGTHNEQFF.